The sequence of this TCR beta chain was determined in a study of beta chain features in type 1 diabetes. Overall study results and limits: In the patient group, naive, central memory and Treg TCRB repertoires seemed more alike than in the healthy donor group.

The CDR3 length is 14 residues. The V end was cut by 8 bases, the J end by 2 bases, with 10 bases between. The germline CDR1 and CDR2 sequences are KGHSH and LQKENI. Reverse transcription of all isolated RNA meant that expressed TCRB transcripts were sequenced. Profiled with immunoSEQ multiplex PCR; TCRdb holds only in-frame clones, not every one. The table lists roughly 230,000 clones, roughly 9.6% of them singletons. About this clone itself: Antigen: not known.

The clonotype comes from a woman under 30 in good health. The chain is built from TRBV18 and TRBJ2-6, with a weak D call TRBD2 (5 bases). The sample comprised naive CD4+ T cells from blood. DNA for the CDR3: TGTGCCAGCACCGAGGGCGCTGGGGCCAACGTCCTGACTTTC. This sequence encodes CASTEGAGANVLTF.